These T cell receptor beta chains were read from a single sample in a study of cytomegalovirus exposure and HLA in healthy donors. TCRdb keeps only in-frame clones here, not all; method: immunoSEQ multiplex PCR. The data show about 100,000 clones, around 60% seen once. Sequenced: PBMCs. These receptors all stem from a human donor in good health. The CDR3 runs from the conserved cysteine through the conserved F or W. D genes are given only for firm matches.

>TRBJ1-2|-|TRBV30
CAAGAPLYGYTF
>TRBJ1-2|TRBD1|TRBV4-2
CASSQGVRGREGYTF
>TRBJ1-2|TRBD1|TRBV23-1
CASKDREGGYTF
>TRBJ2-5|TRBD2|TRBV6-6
CASTRTSGLETQYF
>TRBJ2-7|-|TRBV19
CASSSAPGSYEQYF
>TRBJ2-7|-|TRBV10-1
CASRAPDSYEQYF
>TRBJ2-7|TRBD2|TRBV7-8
CASSLTSAAYEQYF
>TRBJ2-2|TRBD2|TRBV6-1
CASSGGLAGNTGELFF
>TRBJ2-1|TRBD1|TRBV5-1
CASSLTRQGAYNEQFF
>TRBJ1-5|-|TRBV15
CATSRDSNSLRHF
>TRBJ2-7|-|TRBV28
CASSFSYEQYF
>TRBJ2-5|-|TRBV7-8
CASILGVRWQETQYF
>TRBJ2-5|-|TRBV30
CAWSRLAVETQYF
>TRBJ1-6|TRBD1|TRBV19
CASSSGRQGAPLHF
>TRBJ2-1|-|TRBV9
CASSARLAGDYNEQFF
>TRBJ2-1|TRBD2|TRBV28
CASSSGLTEQFF
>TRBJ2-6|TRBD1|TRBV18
CASSPPRQGRTGANVLTF
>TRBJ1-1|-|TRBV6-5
CASRDKTDEAFF
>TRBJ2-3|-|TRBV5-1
CATLTPDTQYF
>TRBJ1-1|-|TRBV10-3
CAISEGLGRTNTEAFF
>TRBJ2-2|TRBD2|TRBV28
CAGRTSGSNTGELFF
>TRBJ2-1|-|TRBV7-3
CASSLTPGAYNEQFF
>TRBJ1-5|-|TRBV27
CASSLFAWSGGSNQPQHF
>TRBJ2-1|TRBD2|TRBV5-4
CASRTSGNNEQFF
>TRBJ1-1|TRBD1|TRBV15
CATSLRTGWNTEAFF
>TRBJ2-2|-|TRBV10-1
CASSGGNRELFF
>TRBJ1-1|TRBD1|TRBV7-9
CASSPRDSYEAFF
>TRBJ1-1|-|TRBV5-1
CASSPGDPGRAGTEAFF
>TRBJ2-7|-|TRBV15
CATKPDRQNYEQYF
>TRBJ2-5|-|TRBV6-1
CASRTPGAETQYF